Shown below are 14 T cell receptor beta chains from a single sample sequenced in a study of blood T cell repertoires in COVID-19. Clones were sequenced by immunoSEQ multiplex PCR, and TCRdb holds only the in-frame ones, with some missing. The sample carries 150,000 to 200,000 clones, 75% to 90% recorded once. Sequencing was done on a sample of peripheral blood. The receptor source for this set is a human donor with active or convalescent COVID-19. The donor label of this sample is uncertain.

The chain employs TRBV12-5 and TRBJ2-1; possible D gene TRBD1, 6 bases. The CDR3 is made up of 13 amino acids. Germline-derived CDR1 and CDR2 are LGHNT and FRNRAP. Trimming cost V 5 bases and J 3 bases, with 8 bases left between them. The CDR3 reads CASGAQGYNEQFF. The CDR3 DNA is TGTGCTAGTGGTGCACAGGGCTACAATGAGCAGTTCTTC.

This chain's CDR3 is CASSHGDTGELFF. CDR3 coding DNA: TGTGCCAGCAGTCACGGGGATACCGGGGAGCTGTTTTTT. V and J are TRBV6-2 or TRBV6-3 and TRBJ2-2; possible D gene TRBD2, 5 bases. The CDR3 is 13 residues long. Germline V CDR1 and CDR2: MNHEY, SVGEGT. Deletions cut 5 bases from V and 5 bases from J, with 9 bases between.

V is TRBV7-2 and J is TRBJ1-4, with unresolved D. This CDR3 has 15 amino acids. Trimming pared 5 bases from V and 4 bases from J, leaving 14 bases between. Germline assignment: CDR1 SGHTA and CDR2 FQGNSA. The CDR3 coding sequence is TGTGCCAGCAGCCTGACCGGGTTATATAATGAAAAACTGTTTTTT. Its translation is CASSLTGLYNEKLFF. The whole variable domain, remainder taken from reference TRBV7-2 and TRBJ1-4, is GAGVSQSPSNKVTEKGKDVELRCDPISGHTALYWYRQSLGQGLEFLIYFQGNSAPDKSGLPSDRFSAERTGGSVSTLTIQRTQQEDSAVYLCASSLTGLYNEKLFFGSGTQLSVL.

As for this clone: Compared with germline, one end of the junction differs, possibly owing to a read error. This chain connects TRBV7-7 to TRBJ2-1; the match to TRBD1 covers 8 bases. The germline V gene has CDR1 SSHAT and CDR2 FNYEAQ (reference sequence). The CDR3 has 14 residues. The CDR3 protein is CASSLVQGAGEQFF. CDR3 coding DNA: TGTGCTAGCAGCTTAGTTCAGGGGGCTGGTGAGCAGTTCTTC. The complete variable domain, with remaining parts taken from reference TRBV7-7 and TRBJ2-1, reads GAGVSQSPRYKVTKRGQDVTLRCDPISSHATLYWYQQALGQGPEFLTYFNYEAQPDKSGLPSDRFSAERPEGSISTLTIQRTEQRDSAMYRCASSLVQGAGEQFFGPGTRLTVL.

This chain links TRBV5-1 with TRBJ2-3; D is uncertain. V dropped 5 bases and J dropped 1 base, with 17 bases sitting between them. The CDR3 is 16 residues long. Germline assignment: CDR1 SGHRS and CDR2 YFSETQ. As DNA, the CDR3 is TGCGCCAGCAGGGGCCCCGCTCTGTCGGGCACAGATACGCAGTATTTT. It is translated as CASRGPALSGTDTQYF.

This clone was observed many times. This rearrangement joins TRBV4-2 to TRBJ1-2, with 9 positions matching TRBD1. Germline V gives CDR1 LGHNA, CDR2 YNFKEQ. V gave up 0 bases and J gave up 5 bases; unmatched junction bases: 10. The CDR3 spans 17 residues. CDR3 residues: CASSQDVRGQGEYGYTF. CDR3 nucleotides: TGTGCCAGCAGCCAAGACGTTAGGGGACAGGGCGAGTATGGCTACACCTTC.

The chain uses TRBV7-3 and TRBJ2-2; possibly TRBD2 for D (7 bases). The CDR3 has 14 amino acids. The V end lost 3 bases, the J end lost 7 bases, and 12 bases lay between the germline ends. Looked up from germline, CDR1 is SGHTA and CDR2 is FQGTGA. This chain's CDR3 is CASSFAGEGGELFF. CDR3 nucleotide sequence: TGTGCCAGCAGCTTTGCAGGGGAGGGCGGGGAGCTGTTTTTT.

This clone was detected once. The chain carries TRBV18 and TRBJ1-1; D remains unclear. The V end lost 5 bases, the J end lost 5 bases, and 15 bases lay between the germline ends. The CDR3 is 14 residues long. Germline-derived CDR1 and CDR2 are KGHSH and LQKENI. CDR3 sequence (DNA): TGTGCCAGCTCATCAGACCCCTCGGGGACTGAAGCTTTCTTT. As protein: CASSSDPSGTEAFF.

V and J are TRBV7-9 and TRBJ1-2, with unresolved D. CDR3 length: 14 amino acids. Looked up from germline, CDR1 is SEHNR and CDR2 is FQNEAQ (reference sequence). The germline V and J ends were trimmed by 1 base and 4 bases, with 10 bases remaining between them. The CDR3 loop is CASSLGGLGYGYTF. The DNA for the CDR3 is TGTGCCAGCAGCTTAGGTGGACTTGGCTATGGCTACACCTTC.

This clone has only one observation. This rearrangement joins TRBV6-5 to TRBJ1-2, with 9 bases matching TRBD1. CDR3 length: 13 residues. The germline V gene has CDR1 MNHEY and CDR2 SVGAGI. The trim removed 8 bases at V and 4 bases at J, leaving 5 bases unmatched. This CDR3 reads CASPLTGGYGYTF. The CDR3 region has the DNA TGTGCCAGCCCCCTGACAGGGGGCTATGGCTACACCTTC.

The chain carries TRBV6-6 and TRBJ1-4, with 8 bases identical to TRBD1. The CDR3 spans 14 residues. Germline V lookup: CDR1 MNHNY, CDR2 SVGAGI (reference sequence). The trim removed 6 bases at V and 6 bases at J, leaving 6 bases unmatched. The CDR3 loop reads CASSQDRVDEKLFF. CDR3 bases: TGTGCCAGCAGCCAGGACAGGGTGGATGAAAAACTGTTTTTT.

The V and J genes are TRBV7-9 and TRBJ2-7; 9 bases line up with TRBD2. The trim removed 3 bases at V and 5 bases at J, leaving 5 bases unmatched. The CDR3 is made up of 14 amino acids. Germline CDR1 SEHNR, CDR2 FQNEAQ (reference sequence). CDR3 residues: CASSLISGGNEQYF. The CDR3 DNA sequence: TGTGCCAGCAGCTTGATTAGCGGGGGCAACGAGCAGTACTTC.

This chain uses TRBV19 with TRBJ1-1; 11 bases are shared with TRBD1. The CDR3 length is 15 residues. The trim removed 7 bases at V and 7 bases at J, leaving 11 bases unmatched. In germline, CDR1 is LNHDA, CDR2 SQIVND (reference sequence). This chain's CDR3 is CASNSVGQGAGEAFF. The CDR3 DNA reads TGTGCCAGTAACTCGGTCGGACAGGGGGCTGGTGAAGCTTTCTTT. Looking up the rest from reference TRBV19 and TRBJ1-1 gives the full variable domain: DGGITQSPKYLFRKEGQNVTLSCEQNLNHDAMYWYRQDPGQGLRLIYYSQIVNDFQKGDIAEGYSVSREKKESFPLTVTSAQKNPTAFYLCASNSVGQGAGEAFFGQGTRLTVV.

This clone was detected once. The CDR3 loop is CASSIWREFHEQYF. CDR3 nucleotide sequence: TGTGCCAGTAGTATTTGGCGGGAGTTCCACGAGCAGTACTTC. The J gene is TRBJ2-7, the V gene TRBV19; TRBD2 matches 7 bases. J was trimmed by 5 bases and V by 3 bases; bases with no gene match: 7. The germline CDR1 and CDR2 sequences are LNHDA and SQIVND (reference sequence). The CDR3 sequence is 14 residues long.